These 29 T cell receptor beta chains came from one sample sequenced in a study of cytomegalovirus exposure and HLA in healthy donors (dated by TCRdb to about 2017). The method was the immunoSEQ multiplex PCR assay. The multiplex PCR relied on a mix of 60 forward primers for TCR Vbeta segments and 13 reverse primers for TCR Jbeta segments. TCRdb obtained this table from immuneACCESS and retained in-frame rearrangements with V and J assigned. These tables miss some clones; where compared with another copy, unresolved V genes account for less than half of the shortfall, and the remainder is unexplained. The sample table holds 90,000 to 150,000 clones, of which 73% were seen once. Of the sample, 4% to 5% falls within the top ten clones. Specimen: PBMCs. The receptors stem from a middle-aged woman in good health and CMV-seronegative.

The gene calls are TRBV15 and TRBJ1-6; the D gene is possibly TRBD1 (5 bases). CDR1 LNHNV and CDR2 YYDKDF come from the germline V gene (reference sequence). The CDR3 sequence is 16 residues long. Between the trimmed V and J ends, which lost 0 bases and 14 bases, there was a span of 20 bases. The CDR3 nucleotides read TGTGCCACCAGCAGAGATATGGGGCAGGGTCTTATCACCCTCCACTTT. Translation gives CATSRDMGQGLITLHF.

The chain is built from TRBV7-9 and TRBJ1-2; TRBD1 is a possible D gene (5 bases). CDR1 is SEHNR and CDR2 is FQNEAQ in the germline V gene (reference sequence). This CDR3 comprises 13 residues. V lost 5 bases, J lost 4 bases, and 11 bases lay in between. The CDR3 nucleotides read TGTGCCAGCAGCGTACAGGCCTCCTATGGCTACACCTTC. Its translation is CASSVQASYGYTF.

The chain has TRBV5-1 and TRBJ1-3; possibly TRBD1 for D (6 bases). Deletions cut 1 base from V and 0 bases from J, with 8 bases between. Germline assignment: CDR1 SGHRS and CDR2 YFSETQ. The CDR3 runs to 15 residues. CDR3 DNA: TGCGCCAGCAGCTTGCAGGGGATCTCTGGAAACACCATATATTTT. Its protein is CASSLQGISGNTIYF.

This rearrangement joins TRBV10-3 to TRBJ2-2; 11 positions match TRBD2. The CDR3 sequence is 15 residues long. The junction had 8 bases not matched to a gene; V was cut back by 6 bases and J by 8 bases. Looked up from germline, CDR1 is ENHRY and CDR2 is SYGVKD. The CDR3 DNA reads TGTGCCATCAGAACTAGCGGGGGAGCGGCGGGGGAGCTGTTTTTT. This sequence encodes CAIRTSGGAAGELFF.

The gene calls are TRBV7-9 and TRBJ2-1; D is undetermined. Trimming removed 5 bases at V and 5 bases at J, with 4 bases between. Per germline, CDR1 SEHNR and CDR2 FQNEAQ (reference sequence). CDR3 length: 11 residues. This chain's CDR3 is CASSQDNEQFF. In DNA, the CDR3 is TGTGCCAGCAGCCAGGACAATGAGCAGTTCTTC.

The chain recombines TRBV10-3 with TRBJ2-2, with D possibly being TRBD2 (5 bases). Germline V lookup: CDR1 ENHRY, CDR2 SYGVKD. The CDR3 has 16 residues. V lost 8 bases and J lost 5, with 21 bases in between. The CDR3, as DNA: TGTGCCATCGGTACTACCGAGAACCTAGCAACCGGGGAGCTGTTTTTT. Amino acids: CAIGTTENLATGELFF.

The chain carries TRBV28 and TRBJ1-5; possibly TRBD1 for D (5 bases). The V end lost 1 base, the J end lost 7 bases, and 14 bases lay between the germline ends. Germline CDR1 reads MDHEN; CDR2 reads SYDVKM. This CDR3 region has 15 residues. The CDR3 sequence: CASSLFSAGGQPQHF. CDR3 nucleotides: TGTGCCAGCAGTTTATTCTCTGCCGGGGGGCAGCCCCAGCATTTT.

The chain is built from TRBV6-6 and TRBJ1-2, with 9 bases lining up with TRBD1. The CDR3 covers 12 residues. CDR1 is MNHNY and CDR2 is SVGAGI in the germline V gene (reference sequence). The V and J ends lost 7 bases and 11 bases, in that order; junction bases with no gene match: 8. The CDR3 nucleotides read TGTGCCAGCACCTTGCCACAGGGGGCTTACACCTTC. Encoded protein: CASTLPQGAYTF.

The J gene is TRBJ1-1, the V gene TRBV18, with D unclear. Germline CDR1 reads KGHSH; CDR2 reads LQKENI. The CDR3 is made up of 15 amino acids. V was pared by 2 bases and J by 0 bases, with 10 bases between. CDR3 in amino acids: CASSPVAGLNTEAFF. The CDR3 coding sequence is TGTGCCAGCTCACCAGTGGCGGGATTGAACACTGAAGCTTTCTTT.

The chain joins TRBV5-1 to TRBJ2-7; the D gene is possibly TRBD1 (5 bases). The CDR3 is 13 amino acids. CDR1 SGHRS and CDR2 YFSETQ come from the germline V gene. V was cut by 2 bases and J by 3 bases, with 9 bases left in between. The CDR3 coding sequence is TGCGCCAGCAGCTTAGACAGAGGCTACGAGCAGTACTTC. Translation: CASSLDRGYEQYF.

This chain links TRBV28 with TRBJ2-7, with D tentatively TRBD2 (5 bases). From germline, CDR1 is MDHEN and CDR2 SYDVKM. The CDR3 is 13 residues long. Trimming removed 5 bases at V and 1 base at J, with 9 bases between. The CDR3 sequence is CASSRAASYEQYF. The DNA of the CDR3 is TGTGCCAGCAGTCGAGCGGCTTCCTACGAGCAGTACTTC.

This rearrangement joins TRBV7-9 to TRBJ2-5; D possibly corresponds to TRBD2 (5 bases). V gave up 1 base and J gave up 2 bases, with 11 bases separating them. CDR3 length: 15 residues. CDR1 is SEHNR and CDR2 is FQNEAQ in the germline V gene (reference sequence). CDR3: CASSLVPREQETQYF. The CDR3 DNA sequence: TGTGCCAGCAGCTTAGTTCCCCGGGAACAAGAGACCCAGTACTTC.

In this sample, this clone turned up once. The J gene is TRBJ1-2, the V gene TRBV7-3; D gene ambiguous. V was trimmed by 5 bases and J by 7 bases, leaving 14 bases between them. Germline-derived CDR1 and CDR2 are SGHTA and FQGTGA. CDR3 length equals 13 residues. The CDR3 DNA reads TGTGCCAGCAGCCTCGACAATCTTAGTGGCTACACCTTC. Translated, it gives CASSLDNLSGYTF.

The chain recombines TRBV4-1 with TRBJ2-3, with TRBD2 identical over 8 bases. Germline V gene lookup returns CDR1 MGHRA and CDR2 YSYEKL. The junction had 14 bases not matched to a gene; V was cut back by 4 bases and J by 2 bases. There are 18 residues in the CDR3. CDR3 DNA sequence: TGCGCCAGCAGCCCCTGGGAGGGTGCGCGGGGGGACACAGATACGCAGTATTTT. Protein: CASSPWEGARGDTDTQYF.

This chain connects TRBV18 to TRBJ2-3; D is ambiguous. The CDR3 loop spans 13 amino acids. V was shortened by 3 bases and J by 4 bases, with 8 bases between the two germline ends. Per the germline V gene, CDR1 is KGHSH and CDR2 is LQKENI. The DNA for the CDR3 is TGTGCCAGCTCACCCCTCCCGGCAGATACGCAGTATTTT. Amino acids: CASSPLPADTQYF.

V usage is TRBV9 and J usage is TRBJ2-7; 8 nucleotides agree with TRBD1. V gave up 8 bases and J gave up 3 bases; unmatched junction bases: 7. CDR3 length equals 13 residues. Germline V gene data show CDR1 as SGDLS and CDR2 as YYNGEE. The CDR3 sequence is CASGGTGVYEQYF. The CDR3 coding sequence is TGTGCCAGTGGAGGGACAGGCGTCTACGAGCAGTACTTC.

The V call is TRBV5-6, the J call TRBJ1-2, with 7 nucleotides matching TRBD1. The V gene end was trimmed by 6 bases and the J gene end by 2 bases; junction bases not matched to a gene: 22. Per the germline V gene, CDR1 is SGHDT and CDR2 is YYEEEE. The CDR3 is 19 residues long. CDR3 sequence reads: CASNTLRPNRGPMNYGYTF. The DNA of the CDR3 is TGTGCCAGCAACACTCTCCGGCCTAACAGGGGCCCCATGAACTATGGCTACACCTTC.

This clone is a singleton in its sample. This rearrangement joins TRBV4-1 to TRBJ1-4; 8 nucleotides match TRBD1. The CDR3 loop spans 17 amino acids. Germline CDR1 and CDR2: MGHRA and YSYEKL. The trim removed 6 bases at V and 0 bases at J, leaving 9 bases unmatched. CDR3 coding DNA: TGCGCCAGCAGTCCGGCGACAGGGGCCACAACTAATGAAAAACTGTTTTTT. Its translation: CASSPATGATTNEKLFF.

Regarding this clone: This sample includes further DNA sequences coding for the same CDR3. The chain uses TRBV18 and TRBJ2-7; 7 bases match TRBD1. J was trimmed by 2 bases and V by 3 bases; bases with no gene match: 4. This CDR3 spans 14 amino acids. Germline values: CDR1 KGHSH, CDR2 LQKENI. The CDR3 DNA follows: TGTGCCAGCTCACCTAGACAGGGTACCTACGAGCAGTACTTC. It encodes CASSPRQGTYEQYF.

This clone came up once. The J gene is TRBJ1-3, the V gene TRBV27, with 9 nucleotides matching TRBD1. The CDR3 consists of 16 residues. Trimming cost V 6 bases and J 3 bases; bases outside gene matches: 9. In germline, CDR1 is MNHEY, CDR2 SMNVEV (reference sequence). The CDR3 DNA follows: TGTGCCAGCAGCGAATATACAGGGGGCGTTGGAAACACCATATATTTT. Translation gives CASSEYTGGVGNTIYF.

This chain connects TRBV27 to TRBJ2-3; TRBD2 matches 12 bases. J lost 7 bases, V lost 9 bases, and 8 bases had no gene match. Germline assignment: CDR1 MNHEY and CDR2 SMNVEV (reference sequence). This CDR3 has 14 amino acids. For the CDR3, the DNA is TGTGCCAGTTCTAGACTAGCGGGAGATCATACGCAGTATTTT. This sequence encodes CASSRLAGDHTQYF.

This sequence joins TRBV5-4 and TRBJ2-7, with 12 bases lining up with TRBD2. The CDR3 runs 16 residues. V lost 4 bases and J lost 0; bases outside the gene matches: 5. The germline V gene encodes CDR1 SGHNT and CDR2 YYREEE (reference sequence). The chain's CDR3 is CASSRGLAGISYEQYF. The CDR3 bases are TGTGCCAGCAGCCGCGGACTAGCGGGGATCTCCTACGAGCAGTACTTC.

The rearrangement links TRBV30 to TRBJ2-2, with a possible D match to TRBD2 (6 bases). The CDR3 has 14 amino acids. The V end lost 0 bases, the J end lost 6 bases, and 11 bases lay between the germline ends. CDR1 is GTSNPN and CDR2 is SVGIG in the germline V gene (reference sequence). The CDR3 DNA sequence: TGTGCCTGGAGTGTACTAGCTAGCGCCGGGGAGCTGTTTTTT. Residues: CAWSVLASAGELFF.

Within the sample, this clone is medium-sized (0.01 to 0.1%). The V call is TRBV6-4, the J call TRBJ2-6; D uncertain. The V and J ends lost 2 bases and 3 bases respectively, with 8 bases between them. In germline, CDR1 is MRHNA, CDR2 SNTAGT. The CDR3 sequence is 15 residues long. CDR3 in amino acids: CASSDVAGGANVLTF. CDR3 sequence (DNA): TGTGCCAGCAGTGACGTGGCAGGTGGGGCCAACGTCCTGACTTTC.

The DNA for the CDR3 is TGTGCCAGCAGTTTATTGGTAGCGGGGAAGAACAATGAGCAGTTCTTC. This sequence encodes CASSLLVAGKNNEQFF. This chain uses TRBV28 with TRBJ2-1; 8 nucleotides agree with TRBD2. With V trimmed by 1 base and J by 5 bases, 7 bases remained unmatched. The germline gives CDR1 MDHEN, CDR2 SYDVKM. This CDR3 comprises 16 residues.

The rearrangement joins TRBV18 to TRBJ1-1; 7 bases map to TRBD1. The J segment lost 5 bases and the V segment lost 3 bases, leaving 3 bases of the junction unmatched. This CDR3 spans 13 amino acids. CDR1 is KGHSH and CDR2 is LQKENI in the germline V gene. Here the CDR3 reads CASSPNRGTEAFF. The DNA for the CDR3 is TGTGCCAGCTCACCTAACAGGGGAACTGAAGCTTTCTTT.

The CDR3 loop reads CASSPTGRNEKLFF. The CDR3 bases are TGTGCCAGCAGCCCGACAGGCCGTAATGAAAAACTGTTTTTT. The rearrangement links TRBV7-9 to TRBJ1-4, with D possibly being TRBD1 (6 bases). The germline V and J ends were trimmed by 5 bases and 4 bases, with 11 bases remaining between them. Germline V CDR1 and CDR2: SEHNR, FQNEAQ (reference sequence). The CDR3 totals 14 residues. The variable domain in full, completed from reference TRBV7-9 and TRBJ1-4, reads DTGVSQNPRHKITKRGQNVTFRCDPISEHNRLYWYRQTLGQGPEFLTYFQNEAQLEKSRLLSDRFSAERPKGSFSTLEIQRTEQGDSAMYLCASSPTGRNEKLFFGSGTQLSVL.

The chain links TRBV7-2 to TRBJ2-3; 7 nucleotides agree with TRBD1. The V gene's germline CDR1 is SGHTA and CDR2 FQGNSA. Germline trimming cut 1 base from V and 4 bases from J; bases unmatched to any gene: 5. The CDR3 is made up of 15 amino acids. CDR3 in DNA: TGTGCCAGCAGCTTAGGGGGGACAGCGGCAGATACGCAGTATTTT. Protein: CASSLGGTAADTQYF.

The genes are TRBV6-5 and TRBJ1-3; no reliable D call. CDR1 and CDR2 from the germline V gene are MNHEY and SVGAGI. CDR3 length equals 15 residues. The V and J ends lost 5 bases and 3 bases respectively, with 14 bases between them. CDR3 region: CASSARHDFGNTIYF. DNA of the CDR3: TGTGCCAGCAGTGCTCGACATGATTTTGGAAACACCATATATTTT.